The entry below gives a single T cell receptor beta chain sequence along with its context. Antigen: not known. CDR1 and CDR2 from the germline V gene are MDHEN and SYDVKM. The CDR3 consists of 14 residues. Trimming left V 2 bases short and J 1 base short, with 5 bases between. This sample was taken from a study of cytomegalovirus exposure and HLA in healthy donors. Study-wide points: HLA restriction was apparent for most CMV-associated TCR beta chains in a later analysis. Presence/absence analysis assumed near-uniform sequencing depth across donors. Follow-up analysis seemed to connect common viral pathogens with several of the most significant clusters identified.

Researchers ran the PCR with 60 Vbeta and 13 Jbeta primers. The data were produced by immunoSEQ multiplex PCR, yet TCRdb's version contains in-frame clones alone and is incomplete. The table shows about 160,000 clones, with roughly 87% occurring only once. The chain is built from TRBV28 and TRBJ2-2; D is uncertain. The TCR comes from a man between 45 and 60 years old in good health and CMV-seropositive. The specimen was PBMCs. Here the CDR3 reads CASSLTGNTGELFF. DNA of the CDR3: TGTGCCAGCAGTTTAACGGGGAACACCGGGGAGCTGTTTTTT.